These T cell receptor beta chains were read from a single sample in a study of response to subunit inactivated influenza vaccine. TCRdb re-derived calls from the RT-PCR reads in MiXCR, one entry per CDR3 protein. The table shows 630,000 or so distinct CDR3 sequences, with approximately 15% occurring only once. The material was PBMCs from blood, obtained 11 to 12 days after vaccination. The source of these receptors is a man aged 50 to 60 who received an inactivated influenza vaccine. Both conserved end residues are part of each CDR3. The D gene is left open where the match is weak. Only some rows state a clone size, as once, few, many or a class for expanded clones.

D gene,clone size,J gene,V gene,CDR3 protein,CDR3 DNA
.,many,TRBJ2-3,TRBV7-8,CASSLDRGADTQYF,TGCGCCAGCAGCCTTGACAGAGGGGCAGATACGCAGTATTTT
TRBD1,.,TRBJ2-6,TRBV30,CAWSRTGNVLTF,TGTGCCTGGAGCCGGACAGGGAACGTCCTGACTTTC
.,.,TRBJ2-4,TRBV11-2,CASSKLTGEAKNIQYF,TGTGCCAGCAGCAAACTGACAGGCGAAGCCAAAAACATTCAGTACTTC
.,.,TRBJ1-5,TRBV20-1,CSARPQNQPQHF,TGCAGTGCTAGGCCCCAAAATCAGCCCCAGCATTTT
.,few,TRBJ2-2,TRBV24-1,CATSEAGDPGELFF,TGTGCCACCAGTGAAGCAGGGGATCCCGGGGAGCTGTTTTTT
.,.,TRBJ1-5,TRBV12-3/TRBV12-4,CASSFFSDQPQHF,TGTGCCAGCAGTTTTTTTTCCGATCAGCCCCAGCATTTT
.,few,TRBJ2-4,TRBV30,CAWGLQGAKNIQYF,TGTGCCTGGGGCCTTCAAGGAGCCAAAAACATTCAGTACTTC
TRBD1,few,TRBJ1-5,TRBV20-1,CSAWTGDQPQHF,TGCAGTGCCTGGACAGGGGATCAGCCCCAGCATTTT
.,few,TRBJ2-2,TRBV5-1,CASSLADPGNTGELFF,TGCGCCAGCAGCTTGGCCGATCCGGGGAACACCGGGGAGCTGTTTTTT
TRBD2,few,TRBJ2-3,TRBV20-1,CSARAGANTDTQYF,TGCAGTGCTAGGGCGGGAGCGAACACAGATACGCAGTATTTT
.,.,TRBJ2-3,TRBV20-1,CSALRLDGWSTDTQYF,TGCAGTGCCCTAAGACTAGACGGGTGGAGCACAGATACGCAGTATTTT
.,few,TRBJ2-7,TRBV2,CASMLAGLGSYEQYF,TGTGCCAGCATGCTAGCCGGACTGGGTTCCTACGAGCAGTACTTC
TRBD2,.,TRBJ2-5,TRBV20-1,CSARGTSGGQETQYF,TGCAGTGCTAGAGGGACTAGCGGGGGACAAGAGACCCAGTACTTC
.,.,TRBJ1-3,TRBV9,CASSVEAGSGNSIYF,TGTGCCAGCAGCGTAGAGGCAGGGTCTGGAAACTCCATATATTTT
.,few,TRBJ1-2,TRBV5-6,CASSLVGGESYGYTF,TGTGCCAGCAGCTTGGTTGGGGGAGAGAGCTATGGCTACACCTTC
TRBD2,few,TRBJ2-3,TRBV29-1,CSVVLAGRDTQYF,TGCAGCGTTGTACTAGCGGGGCGAGATACGCAGTATTTT
TRBD1,few,TRBJ2-5,TRBV27,CASGRDRGSKTQYF,TGTGCCAGCGGGCGGGACAGGGGATCGAAGACCCAGTACTTC
.,.,TRBJ2-1,TRBV11-2,CASSLESAYNEQFF,TGTGCCAGCAGCTTGGAATCCGCCTACAATGAGCAGTTCTTC
.,few,TRBJ1-5,TRBV7-9,CASSQEGGRAQHF,TGTGCCAGCAGCCAAGAGGGCGGACGGGCCCAGCATTTT
.,few,TRBJ2-1,TRBV15,CATSSNPRNEQFF,TGTGCCACCAGCAGTAACCCTAGGAATGAGCAGTTCTTC
.,few,TRBJ2-5,TRBV29-1,CSADPVRETQYF,TGCAGCGCCGACCCTGTTCGGGAGACCCAGTACTTC
.,.,TRBJ1-2,TRBV6-2/TRBV6-3,CASSYGYVGGYTF,TGTGCCAGCAGTTACGGGTACGTCGGAGGCTACACCTTC
.,many,TRBJ2-3,TRBV4-3,CASSQASAGPTDTQYF,TGCGCCAGCAGCCAAGCGAGTGCGGGGCCCACAGATACGCAGTATTTT
.,.,TRBJ1-2,TRBV12-3/TRBV12-4,CASSQRGRTVGYTF,TGTGCCAGCAGTCAACGGGGACGCACCGTCGGCTACACCTTC
TRBD1,few,TRBJ2-5,TRBV28,CASLSGTGEETQYF,TGTGCCAGCTTGTCCGGGACAGGTGAAGAGACCCAGTACTTC
.,.,TRBJ2-7,TRBV7-9,CASSYKAYEQYF,TGTGCCAGCAGCTATAAGGCTTACGAGCAGTACTTC
.,.,TRBJ1-5,TRBV12-3/TRBV12-4,CASSTGGPQHF,TGTGCCAGCAGTACCGGAGGGCCCCAGCATTTT
.,.,TRBJ2-5,TRBV6-2/TRBV6-3,CASSYSSGELETQYF,TGTGCCAGCAGTTACTCGAGCGGAGAACTAGAGACCCAGTACTTC
.,.,TRBJ2-4,TRBV20-1,CSATTHPAGIQYF,TGCAGTGCTACGACCCATCCGGCTGGCATTCAGTACTTC
TRBD1,few,TRBJ2-7,TRBV24-1,CATRGTGSAREQYF,TGTGCCACCAGGGGGACAGGGTCAGCTCGCGAGCAGTACTTC
.,many,TRBJ2-7,TRBV12-3/TRBV12-4,CASSLTEGEQYF,TGTGCCAGCAGTTTAACGGAGGGCGAGCAGTACTTC
.,few,TRBJ2-4,TRBV5-1,CASSLGYLQENKNIQYF,TGCGCCAGCAGCTTGGGTTATTTACAGGAAAACAAAAACATTCAGTACTTC
.,once,TRBJ2-7,TRBV18,CASSPARTGAYEQYF,TGTGCCAGCTCACCAGCCCGGACGGGGGCCTACGAGCAGTACTTC
TRBD1,.,TRBJ2-7,TRBV20-1,CSGQGIGYEQYF,TGCAGTGGACAGGGGATAGGTTACGAGCAGTACTTC
TRBD1,.,TRBJ1-4,TRBV12-3/TRBV12-4,CASSSSGTGAEKLFF,TGTGCCAGCAGTTCATCCGGGACAGGGGCTGAAAAACTGTTTTTT
.,many,TRBJ2-7,TRBV7-2,CASSLELGEQYF,TGTGCCAGCAGCTTAGAGTTAGGCGAGCAGTACTTC
.,many,TRBJ2-3,TRBV6-1,CASSPGLLGRDTQYF,TGTGCCAGCAGTCCCGGTCTATTGGGGAGAGATACGCAGTATTTT
.,.,TRBJ2-3,TRBV10-3,CAISKTESTDTQYF,TGTGCCATCAGTAAGACTGAGAGCACAGATACGCAGTATTTT
.,.,TRBJ2-1,TRBV10-3,CAIASLYNEQFF,TGTGCCATCGCGAGTTTATACAATGAGCAGTTCTTC
.,once,TRBJ2-3,TRBV5-1,CASSLPSIIDTQYF,TGCGCCAGCAGCTTACCCAGCATCATAGATACGCAGTATTTT
.,few,TRBJ2-1,TRBV7-2,CASSLAGFSSVAASSYNEQFF,TGTGCCAGCAGCTTAGCGGGGTTCTCCTCCGTAGCAGCTAGCTCCTACAATGAGCAGTTCTTC
TRBD2,.,TRBJ2-5,TRBV20-1,CSAWTSQTQYF,TGCAGTGCTTGGACTAGCCAGACCCAGTACTTC
TRBD2,few,TRBJ2-1,TRBV5-5,CASSLDRAGVAYNEQFF,TGTGCCAGCAGCTTGGATCGGGCGGGGGTAGCCTACAATGAGCAGTTCTTC
TRBD2,.,TRBJ2-1,TRBV30,CAWTTGLGTSGNYNEQFF,TGTGCCTGGACCACGGGACTGGGGACTAGCGGAAACTACAATGAGCAGTTCTTC
TRBD2,once,TRBJ2-1,TRBV19,CASTREGSYNEQFF,TGTGCCAGTACCAGGGAGGGATCCTACAATGAGCAGTTCTTC
TRBD1,.,TRBJ2-7,TRBV28,CASSQIGQGSSYEQYF,TGTGCCAGCAGCCAAATCGGACAGGGTAGCTCCTACGAGCAGTACTTC
.,.,TRBJ1-2,TRBV11-2,CASSRIQPGLYGYTF,TGTGCCAGCAGCCGAATACAACCGGGCCTCTATGGCTACACCTTC
TRBD2,few,TRBJ2-7,TRBV12-3/TRBV12-4,CASSFWPSGRASGEQYF,TGTGCCAGCAGTTTTTGGCCTAGCGGGAGGGCCTCAGGCGAGCAGTACTTC
TRBD2,few,TRBJ2-3,TRBV11-2,CASSLVGGAGASTDTQYF,TGTGCCAGCAGCTTAGTCGGGGGGGCAGGGGCCAGCACAGATACGCAGTATTTT
.,.,TRBJ1-2,TRBV5-5,CASSELTANYGYTF,TGTGCCAGCAGCGAGTTGACGGCTAACTATGGCTACACCTTC
.,many,TRBJ2-2,TRBV21-1,CASSNPRRGGTGELFF,TGTGCCAGCAGCAATCCCCGCCGGGGGGGAACCGGGGAGCTGTTTTTT
.,few,TRBJ1-1,TRBV7-9,CASSLDLRPEAFF,TGTGCCAGCAGCTTAGACCTCCGTCCAGAAGCTTTCTTT
TRBD1,many,TRBJ2-7,TRBV7-9,CASSTDRDRDSYEQYF,TGTGCCAGCAGCACGGACCGGGACAGAGACTCCTACGAGCAGTACTTC
TRBD2,many,TRBJ2-1,TRBV4-1,CASSQERGATNKQFF,TGCGCCAGCAGCCAAGAGCGGGGGGCTACCAATAAGCAGTTCTTC